This T cell receptor beta chain originates from a study of blood T cell repertoires in COVID-19. At the level of the study: The origin of the acute and convalescent COVID-19 samples was the United States, Italy and Spain. PBMCs, B-cell-depleted T cells, or T cells provided the cDNA or gDNA that made up the material.

The trim removed 3 bases at V and 0 bases at J, leaving 6 bases unmatched. CDR3 length: 16 residues. Germline V gene data show CDR1 as SGHTA and CDR2 as FQGTGA. How the authors handled the data: For nucleated cells, counts were estimated from reference gene primer amplification. The method was immunoSEQ multiplex PCR; TCRdb's version includes in-frame clones alone and lacks a portion of them. V, J and clone size are taken as reported in that table, and D and trimming were inferred from the DNA itself. This sample yields around 50,000 clones, of which approximately 90% are seen a single time; under 6.5% belongs to the top ten.

The sample was peripheral blood. The rearrangement links TRBV7-3 to TRBJ2-3; TRBD2 agrees at 7 bases. The receptor was isolated from a man between 65 and 85 years old with acute or convalescent COVID-19. The CDR3 loop reads CASSFYGGGSTDTQYF. The CDR3 DNA follows: TGTGCCAGCAGCTTTTACGGCGGGGGAAGCACAGATACGCAGTATTTT.